Shown below are 5 T cell receptor beta chains from a single sample sequenced in a study of blood T cells in healthy people across ages. A J-beta primer mix and a sample-barcoded 5' primer were used in a second PCR of roughly 7 to 12 cycles. A single record per CDR3 protein comes from TCRdb applying MiXCR to the 5' RACE reads. The sample consists of about 670,000 distinct CDR3 sequences, around 50% of them appearing once. Input material: blood. The source is a woman at least 80 years old in good health.

The table lists this clonotype with many counts. The chain employs TRBV7-9 and TRBJ1-2; D ambiguous. CDR3 length: 13 amino acids. CDR1 and CDR2 (germline): SEHNR, FQNEAQ (reference sequence). Trimming pared 1 base from V and 6 bases from J, leaving 9 bases between. The CDR3 DNA reads as TGTGCCAGCAGCTTAGAAGGGAGGGATGGCTACACCTTC. Protein product: CASSLEGRDGYTF.

The CDR3 sequence: CSVRGTGGGGQYF. The DNA for the CDR3 is TGCAGCGTTCGTGGGACAGGGGGAGGAGGGCAGTACTTC. The J gene is TRBJ2-7, the V gene TRBV29-1; 11 positions match TRBD1. Germline V CDR1 and CDR2: SQVTM, ANQGSEA. V dropped 5 bases and J dropped 9; count of bases not matched to a gene: 9. The CDR3 totals 13 residues.

This clonotype occurred once. A read error is possible here, since a much larger clone lies one base away. The genes are TRBV29-1 and TRBJ2-1; D may be TRBD1 (6 bases). Between the trimmed V and J ends, which lost 7 bases and 3 bases, there was a span of 13 bases. Germline V gene sequence: CDR1 SQVTM, CDR2 ANQGSEA. The CDR3 consists of 13 residues. The CDR3 DNA reads as TGCAGCGGTGACAGGATCGACTACAATGAGCAGTTCTTC. Translation: CSGDRIDYNEQFF.

About this clonotype itself: A read error may produce the germline difference seen at one junction end. The chain recombines TRBV29-1 with TRBJ1-2; a possible D gene is TRBD1 (5 bases). The CDR3 contains 12 residues. Germline V CDR1 and CDR2: SQVTM, ANQGSEA. CDR3 coding DNA: TGCAGCGTTCGTCGACAGAACTACGGCTACACCTTC. Amino acids: CSVRRQNYGYTF.

The rearrangement uses TRBV5-1 and TRBJ2-2; D gene unclear. This CDR3 is 11 amino acids long. V was trimmed by 6 bases and J by 4 bases, leaving 4 bases between them. Germline V gives CDR1 SGHRS, CDR2 YFSETQ. This chain's CDR3 is CASKGTGELFF. DNA for the CDR3: TGCGCCAGCAAAGGCACCGGGGAGCTGTTTTTT.